This TCR beta chain was retrieved from a study of blood T cell repertoires in COVID-19. Study-level background: Acute and convalescent COVID-19 specimens originated in the United States, Italy and Spain. Nucleic acid was either cDNA or gDNA, and it came from T cells, B-cell-depleted T cells, or PBMCs.

Methods used by the authors: Reference gene primer amplification in the assay estimated nucleated cell counts. Sequencing was performed with immunoSEQ multiplex PCR; in TCRdb, only in-frame clones are kept and a portion is missing. The DNA gave D and trimming, while V, J and clone size come from that table. The sample lists about 240,000 clones, under 85% occurring once. Germline values: CDR1 LGHDT, CDR2 YNNKEL (reference sequence). CDR3 size: 14 residues. V was trimmed by 1 base and J by 1 base, leaving 5 bases between them. The V call is TRBV3-1 (or the pseudogene TRBV3-2), the J call TRBJ1-5; no clear D gene. This TCR was sampled from a human donor in a cohort sampled during active COVID-19. Source material: peripheral blood. In DNA, the CDR3 is TGTGCCAGCAGCCAAGGTATAAGCAATCAGCCCCAGCATTTT. Protein: CASSQGISNQPQHF.